This is a list of T cell receptor beta chains from one sample in a study of beta chain features in type 1 diabetes. Produced via immunoSEQ multiplex PCR; TCRdb's table is partial and in-frame only. The sample records 250,000 to 300,000 clones, 20% to 25% being singletons. The specimen sequenced was naive CD4+ T cells from blood. The source of these receptors is a woman aged 25 to 39 with type 1 diabetes. CDR3s include the opening cysteine and the closing phenylalanine or tryptophan. The order of the fields is V gene, D gene, clone size, J gene, CDR3 DNA, CDR3 protein. The D gene is left open where the match is weak. Expanded clones are given a class, and other clones once, few, many or no size at all.

>TRBV5-1|TRBD1|few|TRBJ1-4
TGCGCCAGCAGCTTGGAGGGTGGACAGGGGCGCGAAAAACTGTTTTTT
CASSLEGGQGREKLFF
>TRBV14|TRBD1|NA|TRBJ1-2
TGTGCCAGCAGCCGATCAGGGGGCGGCTACACCTTC
CASSRSGGGYTF
>TRBV29-1|TRBD2|few|TRBJ2-1
TGCAGCGTTGAAGATCAGGCGGGAGTCCCTGTCGGGGAGCAGTTCTTC
CSVEDQAGVPVGEQFF
>TRBV2|TRBD1|NA|TRBJ2-4
TGTGCCAGCAGCGGGACAGGGAGTAACATTCAGTACTTC
CASSGTGSNIQYF
>TRBV25-1|NA|few|TRBJ2-5
TGTGCCAGCAGTGAAGCCACAGGGCCGCAAGAGACCCAGTACTTC
CASSEATGPQETQYF
>TRBV5-4|TRBD2|NA|TRBJ2-3
TGTGCCAGCAGCTCCGGACTAGCGGGGCCGGGTACGCAGTATTTT
CASSSGLAGPGTQYF
>TRBV30|NA|few|TRBJ1-1
TGTGCCTGGACCGCAGGCCTAAGGGCTTTCTTT
CAWTAGLRAFF
>TRBV30|NA|NA|TRBJ1-1
TGTGCCTGGAGCGGAGTGTACACTGAAGCTTTCTTT
CAWSGVYTEAFF
>TRBV18|NA|NA|TRBJ1-1
TGTGCCAGCAGCTCCGGGGGGAGGGACACTGAAGCTTTCTTT
CASSSGGRDTEAFF
>TRBV5-4|TRBD2|few|TRBJ2-1
TGTGCCAGCAGCCAACCAGCGGGAGGGAATGAGCAGTTCTTC
CASSQPAGGNEQFF
>TRBV4-1|NA|few|TRBJ2-7
TGCGCCAGCAGCCAAGAGGGCAGGGTTGTAAACGAGCAGTACTTC
CASSQEGRVVNEQYF
>TRBV7-9|NA|NA|TRBJ2-3
TGTGCCAGCAGCATCGGAGATACGCAGTATTTT
CASSIGDTQYF
>TRBV29-1|NA|few|TRBJ2-7
TGCAGCGTTGGAAGGGGCTCCTACGAGCAGTACTTC
CSVGRGSYEQYF
>TRBV29-1|NA|NA|TRBJ2-1
TGCAGCGTTGAAGAAGGGCGGGGAGTGTCCTACAATGAGCAGTTCTTC
CSVEEGRGVSYNEQFF
>TRBV18|NA|NA|TRBJ2-5
TGTGCCAGCTCCACACCGGGACTCCAAGAGACCCAGTACTTC
CASSTPGLQETQYF
>TRBV30|NA|NA|TRBJ2-2
TGTGCCGAGGCCGAGGAGTGGTCCGGGGAGCTGTTTTTT
CAEAEEWSGELFF
>TRBV27|TRBD1|NA|TRBJ2-7
TGTGCCAGCATAGCCCGGGGACAGTCCCCGAGGACGGGGGAGCAGTACTTC
CASIARGQSPRTGEQYF
>TRBV5-6|NA|NA|TRBJ1-2
TGTGCCAGCAGCTTGGTGGCGGTGAAGAATGGCTACACCTTC
CASSLVAVKNGYTF
>TRBV7-3|TRBD1|few|TRBJ1-1
TGTGCCAGCAGTCCGACAGGGGGTCGGGCTGAAGCTTTCTTT
CASSPTGGRAEAFF
>TRBV5-4|TRBD2|NA|TRBJ2-1
TGTGCCAGCAGCTTGGATCCAGCGGGATACAATGAGCAGTTCTTC
CASSLDPAGYNEQFF
>TRBV5-1|TRBD1|NA|TRBJ1-2
TGCGCCAGCAGCACCTTTGGGGACAGGGCCTATGGCTACACCTTC
CASSTFGDRAYGYTF
>TRBV7-9|NA|few|TRBJ1-1
TGTGCCAGCAGCTTAAACGGACAGTCTGCCGAAGCTTTCTTT
CASSLNGQSAEAFF
>TRBV28|TRBD2|NA|TRBJ2-5
TGTGCCAGCAGTGACCCCGGACTAGGGGAAGAGACCCAGTACTTC
CASSDPGLGEETQYF
>TRBV6-5|TRBD1|few|TRBJ2-3
TGTGCCAGCAACAGGGGGGCTACAGATACGCAGTATTTT
CASNRGATDTQYF
>TRBV2|TRBD2|few|TRBJ2-5
TGTGCCAGCTCCCAGGCGGGGGGAGAGACCCAGTACTTC
CASSQAGGETQYF
>TRBV6-5|TRBD1|few|TRBJ2-1
TGTGCCAGCAGTTACGCGGGACAGGGGGCCGGTAATGAGCAGTTCTTC
CASSYAGQGAGNEQFF
>TRBV19|NA|NA|TRBJ1-2
TGTGCCAGTAGTCGGTCAACCGCGGGAAACTATGGCTACACCTTC
CASSRSTAGNYGYTF
>TRBV11-2|TRBD2|few|TRBJ2-5
TGTGCCAGCAGTATACTAGCGGGAGGGCCCCGGGAGACCCAGTACTTC
CASSILAGGPRETQYF
>TRBV19|TRBD1|NA|TRBJ2-7
TGTGCCAGTGGGTGGACAGGGGGCAGCGACGAGCAGTACTTC
CASGWTGGSDEQYF
>TRBV25-1|NA|NA|TRBJ2-5
TGTGCCAGCAGTGCTCTGGGGCAGGGTGAACAGGAGACCCAGTACTTC
CASSALGQGEQETQYF
>TRBV6-5|NA|NA|TRBJ2-5
TGTGCCAGCAGTAGGACAGTACAAGAGACCCAGTACTTC
CASSRTVQETQYF
>TRBV30|NA|NA|TRBJ2-4
TGTGCCTGGAGTGTACAAGGGGGATTAAACATTCAGTACTTC
CAWSVQGGLNIQYF
>TRBV7-2|NA|few|TRBJ2-7
TGTGCCAGCAGCTTAGCCCGTTCCTACGAGCAGTACTTC
CASSLARSYEQYF
>TRBV11-2|TRBD2|few|TRBJ2-3
TGTGCCAGCAGCTTAGTAGCCGGGAGGGGCACAGATACGCAGTATTTT
CASSLVAGRGTDTQYF
>TRBV5-8|NA|NA|TRBJ1-2
TGTGCCAGCACCAAAGAACCAGCCCAGGACTATGGCTACACCTTC
CASTKEPAQDYGYTF